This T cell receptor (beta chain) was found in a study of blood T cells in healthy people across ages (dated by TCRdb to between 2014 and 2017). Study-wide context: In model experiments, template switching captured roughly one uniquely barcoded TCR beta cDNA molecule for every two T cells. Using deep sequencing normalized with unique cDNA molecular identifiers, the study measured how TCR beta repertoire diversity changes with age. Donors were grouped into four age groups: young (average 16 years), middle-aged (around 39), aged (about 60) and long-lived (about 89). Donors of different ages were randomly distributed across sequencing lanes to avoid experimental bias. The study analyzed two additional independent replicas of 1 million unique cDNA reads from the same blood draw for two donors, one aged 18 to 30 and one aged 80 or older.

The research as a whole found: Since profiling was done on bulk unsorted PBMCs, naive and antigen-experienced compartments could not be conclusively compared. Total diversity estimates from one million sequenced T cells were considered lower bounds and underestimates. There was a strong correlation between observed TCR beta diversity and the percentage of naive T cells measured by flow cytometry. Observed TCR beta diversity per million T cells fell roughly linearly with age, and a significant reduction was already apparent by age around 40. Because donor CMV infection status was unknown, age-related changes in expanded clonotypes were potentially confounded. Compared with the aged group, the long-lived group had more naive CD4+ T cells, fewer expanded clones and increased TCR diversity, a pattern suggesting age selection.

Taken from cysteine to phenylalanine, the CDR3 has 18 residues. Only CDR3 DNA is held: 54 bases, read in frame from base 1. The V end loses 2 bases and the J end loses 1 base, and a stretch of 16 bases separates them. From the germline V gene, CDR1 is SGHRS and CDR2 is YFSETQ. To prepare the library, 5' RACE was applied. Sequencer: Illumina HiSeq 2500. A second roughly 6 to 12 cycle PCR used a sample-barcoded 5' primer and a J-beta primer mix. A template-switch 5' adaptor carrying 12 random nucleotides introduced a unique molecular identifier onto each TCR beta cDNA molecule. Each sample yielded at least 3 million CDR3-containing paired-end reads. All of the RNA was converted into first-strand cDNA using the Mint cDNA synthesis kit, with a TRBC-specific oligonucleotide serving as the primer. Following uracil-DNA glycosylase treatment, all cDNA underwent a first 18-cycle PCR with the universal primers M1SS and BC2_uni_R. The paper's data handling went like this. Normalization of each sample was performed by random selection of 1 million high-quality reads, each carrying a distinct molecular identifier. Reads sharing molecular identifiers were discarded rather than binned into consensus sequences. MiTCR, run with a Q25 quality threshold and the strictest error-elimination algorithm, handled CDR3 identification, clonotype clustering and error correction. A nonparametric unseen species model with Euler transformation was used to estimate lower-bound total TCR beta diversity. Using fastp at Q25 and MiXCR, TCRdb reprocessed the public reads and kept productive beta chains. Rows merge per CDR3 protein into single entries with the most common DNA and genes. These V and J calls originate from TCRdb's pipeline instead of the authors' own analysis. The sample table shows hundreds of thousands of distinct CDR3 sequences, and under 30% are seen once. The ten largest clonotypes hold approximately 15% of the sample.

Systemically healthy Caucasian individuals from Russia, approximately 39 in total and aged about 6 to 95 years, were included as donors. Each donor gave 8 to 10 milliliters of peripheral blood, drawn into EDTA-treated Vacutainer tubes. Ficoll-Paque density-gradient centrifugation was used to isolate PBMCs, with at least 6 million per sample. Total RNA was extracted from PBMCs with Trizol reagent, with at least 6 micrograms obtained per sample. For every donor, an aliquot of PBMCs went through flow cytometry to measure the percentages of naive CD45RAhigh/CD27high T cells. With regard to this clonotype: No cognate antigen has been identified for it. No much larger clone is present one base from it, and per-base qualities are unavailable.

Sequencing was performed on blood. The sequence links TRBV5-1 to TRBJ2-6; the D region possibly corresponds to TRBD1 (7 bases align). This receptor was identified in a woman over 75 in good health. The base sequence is TGCGCCAGCAGCTTCACAGGGGAGGTCAGGTCTGGGGCCAACGTCCTGACTTTC. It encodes CASSFTGEVRSGANVLTF.